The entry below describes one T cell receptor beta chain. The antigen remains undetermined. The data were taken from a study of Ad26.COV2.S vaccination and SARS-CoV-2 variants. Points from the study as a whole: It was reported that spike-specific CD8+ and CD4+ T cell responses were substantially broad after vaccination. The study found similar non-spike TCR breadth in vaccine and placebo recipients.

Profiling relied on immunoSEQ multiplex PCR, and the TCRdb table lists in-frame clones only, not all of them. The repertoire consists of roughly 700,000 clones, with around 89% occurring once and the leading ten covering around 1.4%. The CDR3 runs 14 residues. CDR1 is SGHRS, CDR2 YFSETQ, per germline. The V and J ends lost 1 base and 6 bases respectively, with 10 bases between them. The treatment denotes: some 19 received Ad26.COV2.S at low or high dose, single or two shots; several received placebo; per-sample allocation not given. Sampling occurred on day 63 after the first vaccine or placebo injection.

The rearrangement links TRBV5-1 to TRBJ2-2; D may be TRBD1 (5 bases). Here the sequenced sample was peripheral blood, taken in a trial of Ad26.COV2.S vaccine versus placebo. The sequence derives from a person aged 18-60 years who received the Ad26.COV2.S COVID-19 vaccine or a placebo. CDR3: CASSLKGAAGELFF. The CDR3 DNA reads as TGCGCCAGCAGCTTGAAAGGGGCGGCCGGGGAGCTGTTTTTT.